These 9 T cell receptor beta chains originate from one sample sequenced in a study of cytomegalovirus exposure and HLA in healthy donors. The PCR made use of 60 Vbeta and 13 Jbeta primers. Sequencing used immunoSEQ multiplex PCR; TCRdb keeps in-frame clones, though not all of them. The sample includes around 130,000 clones, roughly two thirds of them seen just once. Sequencing input: PBMCs. The receptors shown here come from a man aged 25 to 40 in good health and CMV-seropositive.

The rearrangement uses TRBV6-6 and TRBJ2-3; TRBD1 aligns across 9 bases. V lost 7 bases, J lost 1 base, and 9 bases stayed unmatched. The CDR3 extends over 16 amino acids. Germline-derived CDR1 and CDR2 are MNHNY and SVGAGI (reference sequence). The CDR3 reads CASKRQGGPGTDTQYF. The CDR3 DNA is TGTGCCAGCAAAAGACAGGGGGGCCCGGGCACAGATACGCAGTATTTT.

The chain uses TRBV19 and TRBJ2-2, with D perhaps TRBD1 (5 bases). The germline V and J ends were trimmed by 7 bases and 0 bases, with 9 bases remaining between them. In germline, CDR1 is LNHDA, CDR2 SQIVND (reference sequence). The CDR3 contains 14 residues. The CDR3 loop reads CASIDSSNTGELFF. Here the CDR3 DNA reads TGTGCCAGTATTGACAGTTCGAACACCGGGGAGCTGTTTTTT.

The rearrangement joins TRBV27 to TRBJ1-1; perhaps TRBD1 as D (6 bases). This CDR3 region has 14 residues. Germline-derived CDR1 and CDR2 are MNHEY and SMNVEV (reference sequence). The germline V and J ends were trimmed by 4 bases and 4 bases, with 13 bases remaining between them. CDR3 DNA: TGTGCCAGCAGTTGGTTCGCCAGGGGCACTGAAGCTTTCTTT. Translation: CASSWFARGTEAFF.

The J gene is TRBJ2-2, the V gene TRBV5-1; D is unresolved. Germline CDR1 reads SGHRS; CDR2 reads YFSETQ. The CDR3 totals 14 residues. V lost 9 bases to trimming and J lost 0 bases, with 12 bases between them. The CDR3 DNA reads TGCGCCACCATGGAGACCGCGAACACCGGGGAGCTGTTTTTT. Protein sequence: CATMETANTGELFF.

Concerning this clone itself: The junction shows a germline mismatch at one end, possibly a read error. V and J are TRBV11-2 and TRBJ2-7; the match to TRBD1 covers 7 bases. This CDR3 region has 12 residues. Germline V gene data show CDR1 as SGHAT and CDR2 as FQNNGV. The CDR3 here is CASSLDWTGPTF. CDR3 nucleotides: TGTGCCAGCAGCTTAGACTGGACAGGACCTACCTTC.

This clone showed up just once. The chain has TRBV4-2 and TRBJ2-7; tentative D call: TRBD2 (6 bases). Germline V gives CDR1 LGHNA, CDR2 YNFKEQ. This CDR3 has 15 amino acids. V was shortened by 4 bases and J by 1 base, with 14 bases between the two germline ends. For the CDR3, the DNA is TGTGCCAGCAGCCTGGGGGGTCCCGATTCCTACGAGCAGTACTTC. Translation gives CASSLGGPDSYEQYF.

This clone was observed a single time. This chain connects TRBV11-2 to TRBJ2-5, with 9 bases aligning to TRBD2. CDR1 SGHAT and CDR2 FQNNGV come from the germline V gene. This CDR3 is 15 amino acids long. The V and J ends lost 3 bases and 4 bases, in that order; junction bases with no gene match: 6. The CDR3 loop reads CASSFAGGQGETQYF. The CDR3 DNA reads TGTGCCAGCAGCTTTGCGGGAGGGCAGGGAGAGACCCAGTACTTC.

V gene TRBV5-4 combines with J gene TRBJ2-1; 10 bases line up with TRBD2. V shed 2 bases and J 5 bases; nucleotides not matched to a gene: 10. CDR3 length: 17 residues. Germline V gives CDR1 SGHNT, CDR2 YYREEE (reference sequence). The CDR3 nucleotides read TGTGCCAGCAGCTTTGGGGGGGGGACTAGCGAGAACAATGAGCAGTTCTTC. This gives the protein CASSFGGGTSENNEQFF.

The chain has TRBV7-2 and TRBJ1-5; TRBD1 is a possible D gene (5 bases). The CDR3 length is 16 residues. Trimming removed 1 base from V and 5 bases from J, with 15 bases in between. Per germline, CDR1 SGHTA and CDR2 FQGNSA. The CDR3 DNA is TGTGCCAGCAGCTTAGAGGCTCGCAGGGAAGATCAGCCCCAGCATTTT. It codes for CASSLEARREDQPQHF.